This T cell receptor (beta chain) is from a study of a mutant IDH1 vaccine in newly diagnosed glioma. The overall study: The initiation of vaccination occurred 4-6 weeks after radiotherapy alone, or with temozolomide cycles. Overall study findings and caveats: Patients showed vaccine-induced immune responses at a rate of 90% to 95%.

Per the germline V gene, CDR1 is GTSNPN and CDR2 is SVGIG (reference sequence). V was trimmed by 5 bases and J by 3 bases, leaving 13 bases between them. The CDR3 consists of 13 residues. The time point denotes: week 23, last vaccination. Each vaccine dose was 300 ug of mutant IDH1 20-mer peptide, with topical imiquimod. Generated by immunoSEQ multiplex PCR, the TCRdb table keeps only in-frame clones and is missing some. The top ten hold less than 3% of the sample, which has 25,000 to 35,000 clones, roughly 90% seen once. A word on this clone: Antigen unknown.

The clonotype originates from a man aged 35 to 55 with glioma. The sequences come from PBMCs, collected from a glioma patient whose treatment included an IDH1 peptide vaccine. The V and J genes are TRBV30 and TRBJ1-2; D might be TRBD1 (5 bases). CDR3 in DNA: TGTGCCTGGGGGGCAAGGAGAGACTATGGCTACACCTTC. It yields the protein CAWGARRDYGYTF.